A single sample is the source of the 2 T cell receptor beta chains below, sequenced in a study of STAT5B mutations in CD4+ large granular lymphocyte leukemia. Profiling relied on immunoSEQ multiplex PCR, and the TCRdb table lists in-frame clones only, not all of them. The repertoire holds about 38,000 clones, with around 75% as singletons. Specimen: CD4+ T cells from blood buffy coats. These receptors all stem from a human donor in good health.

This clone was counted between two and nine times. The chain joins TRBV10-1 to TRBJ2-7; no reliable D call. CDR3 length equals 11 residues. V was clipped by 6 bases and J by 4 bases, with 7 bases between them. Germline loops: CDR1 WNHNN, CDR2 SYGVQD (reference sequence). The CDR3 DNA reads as TGCGCCAGCAGAAAGCCATACGAGCAGTACTTC. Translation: CASRKPYEQYF.

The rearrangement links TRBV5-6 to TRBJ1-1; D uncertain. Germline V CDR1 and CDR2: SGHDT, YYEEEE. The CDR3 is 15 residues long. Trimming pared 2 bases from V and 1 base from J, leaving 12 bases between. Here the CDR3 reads CASSLPGQWNTEAFF. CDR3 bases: TGTGCCAGCAGCTTACCAGGCCAATGGAACACTGAAGCTTTCTTT.